This TCR beta chain was recorded in a study of shared clonotypes between healthy human individuals. General study findings and limits: The study found roughly 5% of naive CD4 clonotypes shared across a handful of donors. Limitation of the genetic and exposure-history diversity represented came from the few donors.

At the deep level, the assay was run. In the authors' workflow: Because ImmunoSEQ provided only junction sequences with no quality scores, the filtering differed. Some clones are missing from TCRdb's copy, which holds only in-frame ones; the method was immunoSEQ multiplex PCR. V and J calls and clone size follow that table, whereas D and trimming were derived from the DNA. The repertoire has about 990,000 clones, more than 75% of them found once; the top ten carry 0.6% to 0.7%. J lost 7 bases, V lost 2 bases, and 8 bases had no gene match. Germline V CDR1 and CDR2: SGHRS, YFSETQ. The CDR3 has 15 residues. Comments on this clone: Its antigen is not known.

The TCR sequence derives from a man younger than 35 in good health. Some clones in this sample may be carry-over from other donors' samples. Input material: memory CD4+ T cells from PBMCs. Subset described: CD45RA-negative fraction. The chain couples TRBV5-1 to TRBJ2-1; TRBD2 matches at 8 bases. CDR3 amino acids: CASSLTAGGPNEQFF. In nucleotides, the CDR3 is TGCGCCAGCAGCTTAACGGCGGGAGGACCTAATGAGCAGTTCTTC.